These T cell receptor beta chains were read from a single sample in a study of shared clonotypes between healthy human individuals. Profiling relied on immunoSEQ multiplex PCR, and the TCRdb table lists in-frame clones only, not all of them. The sample has 450,000 to 600,000 clones, 79% seen once. The specimen was PBMCs. The receptors derive from a woman in her thirties or forties in good health. Some clones in this sample may be carry-over from other donors' samples. CDR3s include the opening cysteine and the closing phenylalanine or tryptophan. The D gene is left open where the match is weak. Clone sizes are given selectively: once, few, many, or a class where the clone is expanded.

clone size	D gene	V gene	J gene	CDR3 DNA	CDR3 protein
NA	NA	TRBV9	TRBJ2-1	TGTGCCAGCAGCGTTAGCGGTAGCTCCTACAATGAGCAGTTCTTC	CASSVSGSSYNEQFF
NA	TRBD1	TRBV7-2	TRBJ2-1	TGTGCCAGCAGCTTCCAGCGTTGGGGACAGGAGTACAATGAGCAGTTCTTC	CASSFQRWGQEYNEQFF
once	NA	TRBV6-1	TRBJ2-2	TGTGCCAGCAGTGAGGAGGGTCAGACCGGGGAGCTGTTTTTT	CASSEEGQTGELFF
NA	NA	TRBV28	TRBJ2-1	TGTGCCAGCAACTCTGGGGTGGGAGAGCAGTTCTTC	CASNSGVGEQFF
NA	TRBD2	TRBV15	TRBJ2-1	TGTGCCACCAGCAGAGATCCTAGCGGGAACTACAATGAGCAGTTCTTC	CATSRDPSGNYNEQFF
many	NA	TRBV6-5	TRBJ2-1	TGTGCCAGCACGAAGTTTGGGTCCTACAATGAGCAGTTCTTC	CASTKFGSYNEQFF
NA	NA	TRBV28	TRBJ1-5	TGTGCCAGCAGTTTTGGTATGAAGGGTAACCAGCCCCAGCATTTT	CASSFGMKGNQPQHF
NA	NA	TRBV5-1	TRBJ2-1	TGCGCCAGCAGCCCCCGGGCAGGGCGCGACAATGAGCAGTTCTTC	CASSPRAGRDNEQFF
medium-sized	NA	TRBV7-2	TRBJ1-1	TGTGCCAGCAGCTCACAGATGAACACTGAAGCTTTCTTT	CASSSQMNTEAFF
NA	NA	TRBV14	TRBJ2-3	TGTGCCAGCAGCTATCGCGGGGTAGATACGCAGTATTTT	CASSYRGVDTQYF
NA	NA	TRBV27	TRBJ2-7	TGTGCCAGCAGCATGACCATACAGGGCTACGAGCAGTACTTC	CASSMTIQGYEQYF
NA	NA	TRBV19	TRBJ2-1	TGTGCCAGTAGGAGGAATGGTGACAATGAGCAGTTCTTC	CASRRNGDNEQFF
NA	TRBD1	TRBV7-9	TRBJ2-2	TGTGCCAGCAGCTTCGAGACAGGGGTTAGCGGGGAGCTGTTTTTT	CASSFETGVSGELFF
NA	NA	TRBV19	TRBJ1-1	TGTGCCAGTAGTGTGACCGGGTGGGTCACTGAAGCTTTCTTT	CASSVTGWVTEAFF
NA	TRBD2	TRBV4-1	TRBJ2-1	TGCGCCAGCAGCCAAGAGCTCGGACTAGCGTTCTACAATGAGCAGTTCTTC	CASSQELGLAFYNEQFF
NA	NA	TRBV2	TRBJ2-7	TGTGCCAGCAGTGAAGAAGTGTCGGCAGGGGGGGAGCAGTACTTC	CASSEEVSAGGEQYF
NA	NA	TRBV7-7	TRBJ2-5	TGTGCCAGCAGCCCGGCCGTCAGGGGAGAGACCCAGTACTTC	CASSPAVRGETQYF
NA	NA	TRBV7-2	TRBJ2-5	TGTGCCAGCAACCCAGGGGGACTAGTTTTAGAGACCCAGTACTTC	CASNPGGLVLETQYF
NA	NA	TRBV7-2	TRBJ1-1	TGTGCCAGCAGCAGGGAGCAGAACACTGAAGCTTTCTTT	CASSREQNTEAFF
NA	TRBD2	TRBV10-2	TRBJ2-7	TGCGCCAGCAGTTTGGGACTAGCCTTCTACGAGCAGTACTTC	CASSLGLAFYEQYF
NA	NA	TRBV28	TRBJ1-2	TGTGCCAGCAGTTTATTCGTCAGGGTGAACTATGGCTACACCTTC	CASSLFVRVNYGYTF
NA	NA	TRBV5-1	TRBJ1-6	TGCGCCAGCAGCTTGACAGGGAATGACTCACCCCTCCACTTT	CASSLTGNDSPLHF
NA	TRBD2	TRBV9	TRBJ2-7	TGTGCCAGCAGCGTGACTAGCGGGAGCCACGAGCAGTACTTC	CASSVTSGSHEQYF
NA	TRBD2	TRBV4-3	TRBJ2-1	TGCGCCAGCAGCCAAGGGCTAGCGGGAGCCAGCTCCTACAATGAGCAGTTCTTC	CASSQGLAGASSYNEQFF
NA	TRBD2	TRBV29-1	TRBJ2-3	TGCAGCGTTGGGGCGCGGCGGGGGAGCACAGATACGCAGTATTTT	CSVGARRGSTDTQYF
NA	TRBD1	TRBV19	TRBJ1-6	TGTGCCAGTAGCCTCCCGACAGGGGCTTCACCCCTCCACTTT	CASSLPTGASPLHF
few	NA	TRBV20-1	TRBJ1-3	TGCAGTGCCCTGATTGGAAACACCATATATTTT	CSALIGNTIYF
few	TRBD2	TRBV25-1	TRBJ2-7	TGTGCCAGCAGTGAAGGGCCTAGCGGGACTCGCGACTACGAGCAGTACTTC	CASSEGPSGTRDYEQYF
once	TRBD2	TRBV28	TRBJ2-7	TGTGCCAGCAGTCTAGCGGGTGGCTCCTACGAGCAGTACTTC	CASSLAGGSYEQYF